This TCR beta chain was documented in a study of shared clonotypes between healthy human individuals. Trimming removed 0 bases at V and 0 bases at J, with 9 bases between. Germline V CDR1 and CDR2: MRHNA, SNTAGT. This CDR3 region has 16 residues. Clones were sequenced by immunoSEQ multiplex PCR, and TCRdb holds only the in-frame ones, with some missing. The sample consists of approximately 2.3 million clones, roughly 93% of them appearing once. The sequenced material came from naive CD4+ T cells from PBMCs. Described subset: CD45RA+ positively selected. This receptor was obtained from a man aged 18 to 35 in good health. Some clones in this sample may be carry-over from other donors' samples. The chain couples TRBV6-4 to TRBJ2-1; D is perhaps TRBD2 (6 bases). The CDR3 DNA is TGTGCCAGCAGTGACTCACCCGGGAGCTCCTACAATGAGCAGTTCTTC. This translates into CASSDSPGSSYNEQFF.